This T cell receptor beta chain originates from a study of T-cell memory formation after mild COVID-19. Looking at the study overall: Largely, TCR clusters stayed within a single donor. Overall study findings and caveats: There was a balanced CD4/CD8 profile in clones contracting day 15 to 85, and later expanders leaned CD4+.

Germline V gives CDR1 SGHTA, CDR2 FQGNSA. CDR3 length: 14 amino acids. The V and J ends lost 5 bases and 0 bases respectively, with 10 bases between them. After 5'RACE with constant-segment primers, TCR alpha and TCR beta cDNA libraries carrying sample barcodes and UMIs were obtained. TCRdb fed the 5' RACE reads into MiXCR, producing one record per CDR3 protein. The repertoire consists of 470,000 or so distinct CDR3 sequences, with roughly 18% occurring once and the leading ten covering 20% to 25%. This clonotype was seen a few times. Its antigen is unidentified. The sequence came from a man aged 18 to 29 who had mild COVID-19 (a few samples of this study predate the infection). Cell type and time point are not known. Specimen: PBMCs or a T cell subset sorted from them (not recorded which). V usage is TRBV7-2 and J usage is TRBJ1-2; D not resolved. CDR3 in amino acids: CASSATGTNYGYTF. The CDR3 DNA reads as TGTGCCAGCAGCGCCACGGGTACTAACTATGGCTACACCTTC. The whole variable domain, filled in from reference TRBV7-2 and TRBJ1-2, reads GAGVSQSPSNKVTEKGKDVELRCDPISGHTALYWYRQSLGQGLEFLIYFQGNSAPDKSGLPSDRFSAERTGGSVSTLTIQRTQQEDSAVYLCASSATGTNYGYTFGSGTRLTVV.